The entry below gives a single TCR beta chain sequence along with its context. The TCR beta CDR3 regions underwent amplification using RNA transcripts as the source. Researchers ran a first-round RT-PCR on the TCR CDR3 using the HTBI primer set. MiXCR, applied by TCRdb to the multiplex PCR reads, yields one record per CDR3 protein. The table has 660,000 or so distinct CDR3 sequences, approximately 42% seen once. There are 15 residues in the CDR3. V lost 4 bases, J lost 0 bases, and 10 bases lay in between. Germline loops: CDR1 LNHDA, CDR2 SQIVND (reference sequence). This sample was taken from a study of T cells in Graves' hyperthyroidism and ophthalmopathy.

The gene calls are TRBV19 and TRBJ1-5; D not resolved. Sequenced input: peripheral blood or thyroid tissue (not recorded which). This sequence was found in an adult man with Graves' disease, either hyperthyroidism or ophthalmopathy (not recorded which). The CDR3 reads CASSTDGNSNQPQHF. For the CDR3, the DNA is TGTGCCAGTAGTACTGACGGCAATAGCAATCAGCCCCAGCATTTT.